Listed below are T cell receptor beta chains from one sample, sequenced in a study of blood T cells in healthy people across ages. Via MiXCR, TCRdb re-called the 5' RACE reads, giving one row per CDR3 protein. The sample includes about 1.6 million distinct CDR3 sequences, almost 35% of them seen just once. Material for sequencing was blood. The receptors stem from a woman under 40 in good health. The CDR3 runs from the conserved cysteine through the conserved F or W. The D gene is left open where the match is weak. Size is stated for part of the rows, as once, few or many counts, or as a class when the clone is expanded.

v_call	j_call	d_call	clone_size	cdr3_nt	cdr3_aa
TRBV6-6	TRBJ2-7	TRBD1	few	TGTGCCAGCAGTAGAATGACAGGGGGCAACGAGCAGTACTTC	CASSRMTGGNEQYF
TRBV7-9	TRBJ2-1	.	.	TGTGCCAGCAGCGACCCCGGACGACCTAACAATGAGCAGTTCTTC	CASSDPGRPNNEQFF
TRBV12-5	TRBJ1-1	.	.	TGTGCTAGTGGATTGGACAGTTACACTGAAGCTTTCTTT	CASGLDSYTEAFF
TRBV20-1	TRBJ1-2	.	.	TGCAGTGCTAGAGACCCAGGGTCAAACTATGGCTACACCTTC	CSARDPGSNYGYTF
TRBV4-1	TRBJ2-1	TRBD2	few	TGCGCCAGCAGCCAAGATGGGACTAGCTGGAAGGGGGAGCAGTTCTTC	CASSQDGTSWKGEQFF
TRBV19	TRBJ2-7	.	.	TGTGCCAGTAGTATACAACGGGGCTCCTACGAGCAGTACTTC	CASSIQRGSYEQYF
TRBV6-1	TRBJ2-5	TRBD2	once	TGTGCCAACAGTGATAAGGGAGGGGACGAGACCCAGTACTTC	CANSDKGGDETQYF
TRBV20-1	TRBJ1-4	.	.	TGCAGTGCTAGAGATGGAAGGGGGATTAATGAAAAACTGTTTTTT	CSARDGRGINEKLFF
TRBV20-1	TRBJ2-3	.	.	TGCAGTGCTAGGAGGGGGACTGGCACAGATACGCAGTATTTT	CSARRGTGTDTQYF
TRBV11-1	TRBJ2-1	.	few	TGTGCCAGCAGCAGCTCCGAGGGGGGGGCATATGAGCAGTTCTTC	CASSSSEGGAYEQFF
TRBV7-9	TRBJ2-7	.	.	TGTGCCAGCAGCTTGACTAACGGGAGATTATCCTACGAGCAGTACTTC	CASSLTNGRLSYEQYF
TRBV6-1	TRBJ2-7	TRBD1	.	TGTGCCAGCAGTGATCTGTTTCATGGGACAGGGGAGGTCGAGCAGTACTTC	CASSDLFHGTGEVEQYF
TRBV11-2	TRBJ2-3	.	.	TGTGCCAGCAGCTTAGGGTCGGGGACATCGCCGTATTTT	CASSLGSGTSPYF
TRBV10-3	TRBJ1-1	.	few	TGTGCCATCAGTGAGTCCCCGAGATGGACTGAAGCTTTCTTT	CAISESPRWTEAFF
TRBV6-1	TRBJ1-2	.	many	TGTGCCAGCAGTGGTCGGGCAGTTAACTATGGCTACACCTTC	CASSGRAVNYGYTF
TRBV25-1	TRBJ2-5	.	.	TGTGCCAGCAGTAAAGTGGGATACGGGGAGACCCAGTACTTC	CASSKVGYGETQYF
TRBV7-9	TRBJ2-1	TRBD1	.	TGTGCCAGCAGCTCACCCGGGACAGGCCGATACAATGAGCAGTTCTTC	CASSSPGTGRYNEQFF
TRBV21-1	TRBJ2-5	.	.	TGTGCCAGCAGTCAACGTCCAAGGGCGGGAGAGACCCAGTACTTC	CASSQRPRAGETQYF
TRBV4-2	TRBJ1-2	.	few	TGTGCCAGCAGCCAAGATCCGGATTGGAGGAATGGCTACACCTTC	CASSQDPDWRNGYTF
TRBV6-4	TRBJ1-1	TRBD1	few	TGTGCCAGCCGCTCACAGGGGGGGACTGAAGCTTTCTTT	CASRSQGGTEAFF
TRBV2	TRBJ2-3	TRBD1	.	TGTGCCAGCAGCAGACAGGGGGTGGCAGATACGCAGTATTTT	CASSRQGVADTQYF
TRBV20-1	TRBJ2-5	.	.	TGCAGTGCTAGATCCCGGGGCCAAACGGTCAATGAGCAGTACTTC	CSARSRGQTVNEQYF
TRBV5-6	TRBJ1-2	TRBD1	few	TGTGCCAGCAGCCGGAAGACAGGGGCCGCTAACTATGGCTACACCTTC	CASSRKTGAANYGYTF
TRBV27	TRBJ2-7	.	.	TGTGCCAGCAGTTTTCAACTTTCCTACGAGCAGTACTTC	CASSFQLSYEQYF
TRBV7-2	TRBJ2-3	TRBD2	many	TGTGCCAGCAGCTTAACTCTAGCGGGAGGATACACAGATACGCAGTATTTT	CASSLTLAGGYTDTQYF
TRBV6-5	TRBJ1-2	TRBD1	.	TGTGCCTCCCGGGGGCAGGGGGTCTATGGCTACACCTTC	CASRGQGVYGYTF
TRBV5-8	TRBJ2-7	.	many	TGTGCCAGCAGCTTGTCTGGATCCCGGGAGCAGTACTTC	CASSLSGSREQYF
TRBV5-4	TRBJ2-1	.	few	TGTGCCAGCAGCTTGGGAGGGGACGCCTACAATGAGCAGTTCTTC	CASSLGGDAYNEQFF
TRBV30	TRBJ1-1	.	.	TGTGCCTGGAGTGTGGGCGGCTTTGGGGCTGAAGCTTTCTTT	CAWSVGGFGAEAFF
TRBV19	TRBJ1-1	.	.	TGTGCCAGTAGTATCTCAGCCCCGAACACTGAAGCTTTCTTT	CASSISAPNTEAFF
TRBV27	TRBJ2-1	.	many	TGTGCCAGCAGTGACCCCGGGCCTTTTAATGAGCAGTTCTTC	CASSDPGPFNEQFF
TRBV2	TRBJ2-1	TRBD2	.	TGTGCCAGCACCGGCGGGGCGAGCGGGGGGGCAGAGGAGCAGTTCTTC	CASTGGASGGAEEQFF
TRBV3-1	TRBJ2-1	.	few	TGTGCCAGCAGCCAAGACCTGGGGGTACAAGCGTCGTACAATGAGCAGTTCTTC	CASSQDLGVQASYNEQFF
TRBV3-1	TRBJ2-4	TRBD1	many	TGTGCCAGCAGCCAGGGACAGATAGCCAAAAACATTCAGTACTTC	CASSQGQIAKNIQYF
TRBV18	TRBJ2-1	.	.	TGTGCCAGCTCACAACTACAGGGTGCTGAGCAGTTCTTC	CASSQLQGAEQFF
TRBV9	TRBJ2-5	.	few	TGTGCCAGCAGCCTCCTTCTGGGGGGAGAAGAGACCCAGTACTTC	CASSLLLGGEETQYF
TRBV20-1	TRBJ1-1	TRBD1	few	TGCAGTGCCTACCGGGACAGGGGGAACACTGAAGCTTTCTTT	CSAYRDRGNTEAFF
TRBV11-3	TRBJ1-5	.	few	TGTGCCAGCAAAATCCACAGGGTATCGGGGTACAATCAGCCCCAGCATTTT	CASKIHRVSGYNQPQHF
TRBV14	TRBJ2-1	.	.	TGCGCCAGCAGCCAAGACGGCAACGACTACTACAATGAGCAGTTCTTC	CASSQDGNDYYNEQFF
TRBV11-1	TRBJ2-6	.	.	TGTGCCAGCAGCTGGAGTAGGGCTGGGGCCAACGTCCTGACTTTC	CASSWSRAGANVLTF
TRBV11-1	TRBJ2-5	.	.	TGTGCCAGCAGCTTAGGACGAAGACTAGTGGGTTCCCGGGTGCTTGAAGAGACCCAGTACTTC	CASSLGRRLVGSRVLEETQYF
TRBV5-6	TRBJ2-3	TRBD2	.	TGTGCCAGCAGCTTGGCAAGTGCGGGGGGGCCGGAAGATACGCAGTATTTT	CASSLASAGGPEDTQYF
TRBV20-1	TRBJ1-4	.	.	TGCAGTGCTAAGAGGACAGTCAATGAAAAACTGTTTTTT	CSAKRTVNEKLFF
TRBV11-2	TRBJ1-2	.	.	TGTGCCAGCAGCTCCCATCGAGGGAAGGGCCCGTTCTATGGCTACACCTTC	CASSSHRGKGPFYGYTF
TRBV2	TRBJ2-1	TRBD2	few	TGTGCCAGCAGTGTGACTAGCGGGAGGGGCGATGAGCAGTTCTTC	CASSVTSGRGDEQFF